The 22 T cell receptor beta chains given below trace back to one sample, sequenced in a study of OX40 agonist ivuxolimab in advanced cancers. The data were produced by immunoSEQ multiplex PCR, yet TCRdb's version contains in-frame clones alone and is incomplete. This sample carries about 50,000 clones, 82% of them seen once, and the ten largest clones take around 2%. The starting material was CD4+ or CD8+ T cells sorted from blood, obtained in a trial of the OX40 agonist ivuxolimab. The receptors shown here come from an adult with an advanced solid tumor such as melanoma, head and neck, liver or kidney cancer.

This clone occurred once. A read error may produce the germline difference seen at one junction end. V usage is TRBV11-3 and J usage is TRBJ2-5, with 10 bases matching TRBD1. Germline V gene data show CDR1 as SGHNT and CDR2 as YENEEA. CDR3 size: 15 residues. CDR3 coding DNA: TGTGCCAGCAGCTCAGACAGGGGGCCCCAAAAGACCCAGTACTTC. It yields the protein CASSSDRGPQKTQYF.

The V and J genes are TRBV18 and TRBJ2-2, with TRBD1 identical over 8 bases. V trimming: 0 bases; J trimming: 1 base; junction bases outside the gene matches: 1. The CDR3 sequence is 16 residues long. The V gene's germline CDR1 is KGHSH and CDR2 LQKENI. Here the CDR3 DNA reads TGTGCCAGCTCACCACCAGGACAGGGGAACACCGGGGAGCTGTTTTTT. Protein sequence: CASSPPGQGNTGELFF.

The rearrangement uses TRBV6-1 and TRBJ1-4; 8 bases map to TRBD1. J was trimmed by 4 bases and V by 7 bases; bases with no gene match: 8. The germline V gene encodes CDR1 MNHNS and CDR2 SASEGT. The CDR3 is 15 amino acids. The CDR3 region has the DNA TGTGCCAGCAACATCCAGGGGGCTGGTAATGAAAAACTGTTTTTT. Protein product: CASNIQGAGNEKLFF.

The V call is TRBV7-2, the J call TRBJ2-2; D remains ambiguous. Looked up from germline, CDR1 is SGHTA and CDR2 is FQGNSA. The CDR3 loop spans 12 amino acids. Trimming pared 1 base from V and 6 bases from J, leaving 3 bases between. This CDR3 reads CASSLDSGELFF. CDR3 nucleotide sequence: TGTGCCAGCAGCTTAGACTCCGGGGAGCTGTTTTTT. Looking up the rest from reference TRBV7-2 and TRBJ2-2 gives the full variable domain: GAGVSQSPSNKVTEKGKDVELRCDPISGHTALYWYRQSLGQGLEFLIYFQGNSAPDKSGLPSDRFSAERTGGSVSTLTIQRTQQEDSAVYLCASSLDSGELFFGEGSRLTVL.

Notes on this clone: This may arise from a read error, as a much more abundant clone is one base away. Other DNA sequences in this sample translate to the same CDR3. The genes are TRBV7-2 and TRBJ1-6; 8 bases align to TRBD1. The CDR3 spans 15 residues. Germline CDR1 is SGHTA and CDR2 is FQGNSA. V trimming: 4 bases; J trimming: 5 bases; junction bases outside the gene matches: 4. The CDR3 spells CASSSGGGNNSPLHF. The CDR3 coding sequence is TGTGCCAGCAGCTCAGGGGGCGGTAATAATTCACCCCTCCACTTT.

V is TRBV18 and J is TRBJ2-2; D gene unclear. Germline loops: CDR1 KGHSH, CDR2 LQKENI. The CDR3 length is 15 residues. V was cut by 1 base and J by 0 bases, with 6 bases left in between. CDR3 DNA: TGTGCCAGCTCACCACGGACCGCGAACACCGGGGAGCTGTTTTTT. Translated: CASSPRTANTGELFF.

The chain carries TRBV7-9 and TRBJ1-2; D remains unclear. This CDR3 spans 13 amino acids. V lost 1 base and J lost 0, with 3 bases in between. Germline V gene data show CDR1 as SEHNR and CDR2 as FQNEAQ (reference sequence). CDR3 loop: CASSLGTNYGYTF. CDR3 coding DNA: TGTGCCAGCAGCTTAGGCACTAACTATGGCTACACCTTC. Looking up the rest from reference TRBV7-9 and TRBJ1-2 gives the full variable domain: DTGVSQNPRHKITKRGQNVTFRCDPISEHNRLYWYRQTLGQGPEFLTYFQNEAQLEKSRLLSDRFSAERPKGSFSTLEIQRTEQGDSAMYLCASSLGTNYGYTFGSGTRLTVV.

Here the CDR3 reads CAWSVTGGAYGYTF. The CDR3 coding sequence is TGTGCCTGGAGTGTAACAGGGGGCGCCTATGGCTACACCTTC. V gene TRBV30 combines with J gene TRBJ1-2; 9 nucleotides align to TRBD1. CDR3 length equals 14 residues. V lost 0 bases and J lost 4; bases outside the gene matches: 3. Germline CDR1 and CDR2: GTSNPN and SVGIG (reference sequence).

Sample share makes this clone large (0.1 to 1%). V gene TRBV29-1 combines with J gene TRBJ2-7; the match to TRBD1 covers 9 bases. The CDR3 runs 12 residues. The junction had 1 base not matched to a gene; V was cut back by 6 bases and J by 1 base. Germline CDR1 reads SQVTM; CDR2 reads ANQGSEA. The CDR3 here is CSVGQGSYEQYF. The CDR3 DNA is TGCAGCGTGGGACAGGGATCCTACGAGCAGTACTTC.

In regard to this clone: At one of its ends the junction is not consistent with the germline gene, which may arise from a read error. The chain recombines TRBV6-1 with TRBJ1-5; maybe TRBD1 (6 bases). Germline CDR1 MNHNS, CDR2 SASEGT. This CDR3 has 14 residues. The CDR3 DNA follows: TGTGCCAGCAGGGAAGGGGGGAGTGGTCAGCCCCAGCATTTT. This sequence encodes CASREGGSGQPQHF.

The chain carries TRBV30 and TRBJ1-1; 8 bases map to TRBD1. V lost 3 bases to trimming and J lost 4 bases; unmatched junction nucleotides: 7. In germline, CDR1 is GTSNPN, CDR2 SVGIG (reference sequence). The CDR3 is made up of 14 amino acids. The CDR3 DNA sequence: TGTGCCTGGAGGCCACAGGGGGGGACCACTGAAGCTTTCTTT. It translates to CAWRPQGGTTEAFF.

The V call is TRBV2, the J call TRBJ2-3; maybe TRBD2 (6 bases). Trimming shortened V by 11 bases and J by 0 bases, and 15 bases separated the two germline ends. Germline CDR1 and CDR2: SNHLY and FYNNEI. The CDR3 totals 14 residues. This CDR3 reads CAAKRATSTDTQYF. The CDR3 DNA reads TGTGCCGCGAAGCGGGCCACGAGCACAGATACGCAGTATTTT.

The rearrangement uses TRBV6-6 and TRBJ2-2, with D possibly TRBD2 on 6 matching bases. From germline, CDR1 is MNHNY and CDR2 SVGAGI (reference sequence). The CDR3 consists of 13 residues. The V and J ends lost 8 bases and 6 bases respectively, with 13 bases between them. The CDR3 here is CASGGGAPGELFF. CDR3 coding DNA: TGTGCCAGCGGAGGAGGGGCCCCCGGGGAGCTGTTTTTT.

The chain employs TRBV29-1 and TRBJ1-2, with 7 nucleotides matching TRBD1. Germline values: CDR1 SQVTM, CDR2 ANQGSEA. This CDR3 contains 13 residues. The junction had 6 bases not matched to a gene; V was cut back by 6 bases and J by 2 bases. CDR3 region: CSVRDSRNYGYTF. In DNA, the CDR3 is TGCAGCGTCCGGGACAGTAGAAACTATGGCTACACCTTC.

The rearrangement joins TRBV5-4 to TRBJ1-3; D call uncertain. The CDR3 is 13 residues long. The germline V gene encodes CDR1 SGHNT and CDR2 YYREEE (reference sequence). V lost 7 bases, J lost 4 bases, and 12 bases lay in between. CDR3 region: CASYPSEGNTIYF. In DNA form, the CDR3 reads TGTGCCAGCTACCCGTCGGAGGGAAACACCATATATTTT.

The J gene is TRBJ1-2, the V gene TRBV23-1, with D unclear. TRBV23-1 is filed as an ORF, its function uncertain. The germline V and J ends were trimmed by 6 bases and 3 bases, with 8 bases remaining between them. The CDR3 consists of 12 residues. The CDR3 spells CASSPWYYGYTF. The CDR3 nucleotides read TGCGCCAGCAGCCCTTGGTACTATGGCTACACCTTC.

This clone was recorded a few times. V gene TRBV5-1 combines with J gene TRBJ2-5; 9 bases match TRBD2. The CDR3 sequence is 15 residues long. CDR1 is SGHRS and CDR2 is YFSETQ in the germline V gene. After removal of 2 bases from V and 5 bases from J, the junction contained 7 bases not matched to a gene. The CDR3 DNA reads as TGCGCCAGCAGCTTCGGTGGTAGCGGGGGCGAGACCCAGTACTTC. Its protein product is CASSFGGSGGETQYF.

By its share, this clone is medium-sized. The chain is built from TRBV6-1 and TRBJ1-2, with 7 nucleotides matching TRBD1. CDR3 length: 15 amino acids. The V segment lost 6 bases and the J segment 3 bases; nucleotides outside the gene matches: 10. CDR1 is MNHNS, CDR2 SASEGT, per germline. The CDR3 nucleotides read TGTGCCAGCAGGAAAGAAGGACAGGACTACTATGGCTACACCTTC. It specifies CASRKEGQDYYGYTF.

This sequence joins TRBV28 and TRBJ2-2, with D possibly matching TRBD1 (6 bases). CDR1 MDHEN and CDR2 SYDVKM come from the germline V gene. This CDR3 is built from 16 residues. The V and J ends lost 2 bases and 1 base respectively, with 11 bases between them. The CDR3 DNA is TGTGCCAGCAGTTTACTGGACAGAGAGAACACCGGGGAGCTGTTTTTT. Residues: CASSLLDRENTGELFF.

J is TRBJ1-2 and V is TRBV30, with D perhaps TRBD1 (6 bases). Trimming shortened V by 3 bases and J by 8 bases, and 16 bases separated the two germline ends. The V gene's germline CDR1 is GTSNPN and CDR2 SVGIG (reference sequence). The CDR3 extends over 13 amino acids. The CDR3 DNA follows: TGTGCCTGGAGCGGTACAGGGTTCGGGGGCTACACCTTC. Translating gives CAWSGTGFGGYTF.

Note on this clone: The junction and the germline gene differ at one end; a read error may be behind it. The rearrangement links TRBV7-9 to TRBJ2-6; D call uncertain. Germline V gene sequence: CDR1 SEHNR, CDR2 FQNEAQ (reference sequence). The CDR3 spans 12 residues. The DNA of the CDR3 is TGTGCCAGCAGCCCTGGTGCCAACGTCCTGACTTTC. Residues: CASSPGANVLTF.

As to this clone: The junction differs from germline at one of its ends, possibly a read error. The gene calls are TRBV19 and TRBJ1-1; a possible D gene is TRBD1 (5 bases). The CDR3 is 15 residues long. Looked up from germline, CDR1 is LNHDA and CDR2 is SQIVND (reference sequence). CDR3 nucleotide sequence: TGTGCCAGTAGTACCGCCTTATGGGGGAACGCTGAAGCTTTCTTT. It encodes CASSTALWGNAEAFF.